A single sample gave rise to the 14 T cell receptor beta chains below, sequenced in a study of shared clonotypes between healthy human individuals (dated by TCRdb to between 2020 and 2021). To prepare the library, the immunoSEQ multiplex PCR assay was applied. The table was pulled from immuneACCESS by TCRdb, which kept in-frame rearrangements only. Such tables lose some clones; where checked, under half of the loss comes from unresolved V genes, and the rest has no known cause. The sample contains about 330,000 clones, about 74% of them found a single time. The ten largest make up approximately 10% of the sample. The sequencing input was memory CD4+ T cells sorted from blood. What the cell subset or site label conveys for this sample: CD45RA-negative fraction. The receptors were gathered from a man in his thirties or forties in good health.

The V call is TRBV4-1, the J call TRBJ2-5, with 7 positions matching TRBD1. Trimming removed 0 bases from V and 7 bases from J; junction bases left unmatched: 5. The CDR3 runs 14 residues. Germline V CDR1 and CDR2: MGHRA, YSYEKL. This CDR3 reads CASSQETGLGTQYF. Written as DNA, the CDR3 is TGCGCCAGCAGCCAAGAGACAGGGTTGGGGACCCAGTACTTC.

There are many counts of this clone. The chain recombines TRBV20-1 with TRBJ1-2, with a weak D call TRBD1 (6 bases). CDR1 and CDR2 (germline): DFQATT, SNEGSKA (reference sequence). Trimming left V 3 bases short and J 7 bases short, with 9 bases between. The CDR3 runs 11 residues. DNA for the CDR3: TGCAGTGCTAGCGAACAGGGTGGCTACACCTTC. Protein product: CSASEQGGYTF.

The gene calls are TRBV7-8 and TRBJ2-5, with D uncertain. The CDR3 spans 14 residues. From germline, CDR1 is SGHVS and CDR2 FQNEAQ. The V end was cut by 5 bases, the J end by 7 bases, with 17 bases between. The CDR3 coding sequence is TGTGCCAGCAGCGCAAACGCGCAGGTGGGGACCCAGTACTTC. It is translated as CASSANAQVGTQYF.

The chain is built from TRBV18 and TRBJ2-7; D might be TRBD1 or TRBD2, each matching 6 bases. There are 15 residues in the CDR3. V was shortened by 3 bases and J by 0 bases, with 12 bases between the two germline ends. In germline, CDR1 is KGHSH, CDR2 LQKENI. CDR3 DNA sequence: TGTGCCAGCTCACCGTCCAAGGGGGGCTCCTACGAGCAGTACTTC. Its protein product is CASSPSKGGSYEQYF.

The rearrangement uses TRBV27 and TRBJ2-7; 11 bases line up with TRBD1. CDR1 MNHEY and CDR2 SMNVEV come from the germline V gene (reference sequence). V lost 4 bases to trimming and J lost 6 bases; unmatched junction nucleotides: 8. The CDR3 totals 15 residues. CDR3 amino acids: CASSSPPGTGGEQYF. CDR3 nucleotide sequence: TGTGCCAGCAGTTCACCCCCCGGGACAGGGGGCGAGCAGTACTTC.

The chain links TRBV5-1 to TRBJ2-1; D not resolved. The CDR3 is 16 amino acids. Trimming removed 0 bases from V and 4 bases from J, with 14 bases in between. The germline V gene has CDR1 SGHRS and CDR2 YFSETQ. The CDR3 loop reads CASSLEAPAPYNEQFF. CDR3 nucleotides: TGCGCCAGCAGCTTGGAGGCACCAGCTCCATACAATGAGCAGTTCTTC.

The chain recombines TRBV10-3 with TRBJ1-1, with a possible D match to TRBD1 (6 bases). The V and J ends lost 4 bases and 10 bases respectively, with 16 bases between them. CDR3 length equals 13 residues. Germline CDR1 and CDR2: ENHRY and SYGVKD. The CDR3 DNA sequence: TGTGCCATCAGTGCGGGGGGCGGAACCGGAGCTTTCTTT. It codes for CAISAGGGTGAFF.

This sequence joins TRBV5-6 and TRBJ2-1; 7 bases are shared with TRBD2. V trimming: 1 base; J trimming: 7 bases; junction bases outside the gene matches: 14. Germline CDR1 is SGHDT and CDR2 is YYEEEE. The CDR3 is made up of 17 amino acids. In DNA form, the CDR3 reads TGTGCCAGCAGCTTGAAGGCGGGAGAGTATTATCAGAATGAGCAGTTCTTC. It translates to CASSLKAGEYYQNEQFF.

The chain links TRBV18 to TRBJ2-5; the match to TRBD2 covers 11 bases. V lost 3 bases and J lost 4; bases outside the gene matches: 4. Germline V lookup: CDR1 KGHSH, CDR2 LQKENI. This CDR3 is 15 amino acids long. The CDR3, as DNA: TGTGCCAGCTCACCCTCTAGCGGGGGGCGAGAGACCCAGTACTTC. It specifies CASSPSSGGRETQYF.

The table lists this clone with a count of one. This chain connects TRBV11-3 to TRBJ2-1; 7 bases agree with TRBD1. The CDR3 extends over 13 amino acids. With 5 bases clipped from V and 5 bases from J, the junction kept 3 bases outside the gene matches. The V gene's germline CDR1 is SGHNT and CDR2 YENEEA. CDR3 bases: TGTGCCAGCAGCCGGGACAGAAACAATGAGCAGTTCTTC. It codes for CASSRDRNNEQFF.

The chain joins TRBV28 to TRBJ2-2; D is unresolved. From germline, CDR1 is MDHEN and CDR2 SYDVKM. V was trimmed by 6 bases and J by 1 base, leaving 6 bases between them. This CDR3 spans 13 amino acids. CDR3: CASRDMNTGELFF. CDR3 coding DNA: TGTGCCAGCAGAGACATGAACACCGGGGAGCTGTTTTTT.

This clone was counted between two and nine times. This sample includes further DNA sequences coding for the same CDR3. The chain carries TRBV28 and TRBJ1-4; 8 bases align to TRBD1. Trimming at V came to 1 base and at J to 5 bases, leaving 0 bases not matched to a gene. Germline V gene data show CDR1 as MDHEN and CDR2 as SYDVKM. The CDR3 spans 14 residues. CDR3 region: CASSLSGGNEKLFF. The CDR3 region has the DNA TGTGCCAGCAGTTTATCAGGGGGCAATGAAAAACTGTTTTTT.

Only a few counts were recorded for this clone. The CDR3 nucleotides read TGTGCCAGCAGCTTTTTAACAACTGGGGCCAACGTCCTGACTTTC. Its translation is CASSFLTTGANVLTF. The chain combines TRBV5-8 with TRBJ2-6, with no clear D. Germline-derived CDR1 and CDR2 are SGHTS and YDEGEE. The CDR3 sequence is 15 residues long. The V and J ends lost 2 bases and 2 bases respectively, with 8 bases between them.

This chain joins TRBV7-3 and TRBJ2-3; a possible D gene is TRBD1 (6 bases). The CDR3 has 14 amino acids. CDR1 SGHTA and CDR2 FQGTGA come from the germline V gene. Trimming stripped 4 bases from V and 4 bases from J, with 12 bases between. The CDR3 sequence is CASSSQDSADTQYF. The CDR3 region has the DNA TGTGCCAGCAGCTCACAGGACAGCGCAGATACGCAGTATTTT.